This passage covers 20 T cell receptor beta chains from one sample sequenced in a study of T cell responses to AZD1222 COVID-19 vaccine. The data were produced by immunoSEQ multiplex PCR, yet TCRdb's version contains in-frame clones alone and is incomplete. This table holds about 97,000 clones, roughly 87% found once. The sample in question was peripheral blood, obtained on day 0 of AZD1222 vaccination. The receptors derive from an adult in good health.

This clone was counted only a few times. In nucleotides, the CDR3 is TGCAGCGTTGAAATGGGGACTAACCTCTACGAGCAGTACTTC. Its translation is CSVEMGTNLYEQYF. The chain links TRBV29-1 to TRBJ2-7; 7 bases fit TRBD2. Germline V gene sequence: CDR1 SQVTM, CDR2 ANQGSEA. V lost 2 bases to trimming and J lost 3 bases; unmatched junction nucleotides: 7. The CDR3 is 14 residues long.

The chain employs TRBV6-5 and TRBJ1-4; 9 bases match TRBD1. Germline CDR1 is MNHEY and CDR2 is SVGAGI. V lost 8 bases and J lost 8; bases outside the gene matches: 9. This CDR3 spans 14 amino acids. CDR3 amino acids: CASRRGDREEKLFF. CDR3 DNA: TGTGCCAGCCGCCGGGGGGACAGGGAGGAAAAACTGTTTTTT.

The rearrangement links TRBV7-6 to TRBJ1-6; TRBD1 matches 7 bases. There are 16 residues in the CDR3. Germline-derived CDR1 and CDR2 are SGHVS and FNYEAQ. V lost 5 bases, J lost 8 bases, and 12 bases stayed unmatched. CDR3 amino acids: CASSPGQTLSYSPLHF. The CDR3 DNA sequence: TGTGCCAGCAGCCCGGGACAGACCTTATCCTATTCACCCCTCCACTTT. Supplemented by reference TRBV7-6 and TRBJ1-6, the full variable domain reads GAGVSQSPRYKVTKRGQDVALRCDPISGHVSLYWYRQALGQGPEFLTYFNYEAQQDKSGLPNDRFSAERPEGSISTLTIQRTEQRDSAMYRCASSPGQTLSYSPLHFGNGTRLTVT.

The gene calls are TRBV29-1 and TRBJ2-5; 7 bases are a match to TRBD2. The V gene end was trimmed by 4 bases and the J gene end by 0 bases; junction bases not matched to a gene: 5. This CDR3 has 14 residues. Germline V gene lookup returns CDR1 SQVTM and CDR2 ANQGSEA. CDR3 region: CSVVGRVYQETQYF. The CDR3 DNA is TGCAGCGTTGTGGGGAGGGTGTACCAAGAGACCCAGTACTTC.

The chain joins TRBV5-4 to TRBJ2-7; tentative D call: TRBD1 (5 bases). Trimming cost V 5 bases and J 2 bases, with 14 bases left between them. CDR1 is SGHNT and CDR2 is YYREEE in the germline V gene (reference sequence). This CDR3 has 14 amino acids. CDR3 bases: TGTGCCAGCAGTCCGGAAGGCAGGGCCTACGAGCAGTACTTC. This sequence encodes CASSPEGRAYEQYF.

The gene calls are TRBV5-1 and TRBJ1-2; D uncertain. Germline V CDR1 and CDR2: SGHRS, YFSETQ. The CDR3 runs to 15 residues. V was shortened by 0 bases and J by 8 bases, with 17 bases between the two germline ends. CDR3 protein: CASSLDAVQVGGYTF. The DNA of the CDR3 is TGCGCCAGCAGCTTGGATGCGGTCCAGGTCGGCGGCTACACCTTC.

This clone was observed a single time. The chain combines TRBV5-1 with TRBJ2-1; 8 bases line up with TRBD1. The CDR3 spans 16 residues. The germline CDR1 and CDR2 sequences are SGHRS and YFSETQ. Germline trimming cut 3 bases from V and 1 base from J; bases unmatched to any gene: 6. The CDR3 region is CASSSTGAQSYNEQFF. CDR3 bases: TGCGCCAGCAGCTCGACAGGGGCCCAGTCCTACAATGAGCAGTTCTTC.

This clone was observed a few times. The chain carries TRBV27 and TRBJ2-5, with 12 bases matching TRBD2. In germline, CDR1 is MNHEY, CDR2 SMNVEV (reference sequence). V shed 3 bases and J 5 bases; nucleotides not matched to a gene: 4. This CDR3 region has 15 residues. CDR3 loop: CASSLRLAGAETQYF. The CDR3, as DNA: TGTGCCAGCAGTTTGAGACTAGCGGGGGCGGAGACCCAGTACTTC.

Here the CDR3 DNA reads TGTGCCAGCTCACCACGCAACGAGAACACTGAAGCTTTCTTT. This gives the protein CASSPRNENTEAFF. The chain joins TRBV18 to TRBJ1-1; D remains unclear. V lost 1 base to trimming and J lost 1 base, with 7 bases between them. CDR3 size: 14 residues. Germline CDR1 is KGHSH and CDR2 is LQKENI.

The chain employs TRBV5-1 and TRBJ1-2, with a tentative D call TRBD1 (6 bases). Germline assignment: CDR1 SGHRS and CDR2 YFSETQ. The CDR3 length is 14 residues. V was clipped by 0 bases and J by 4 bases, with 10 bases between them. CDR3 in DNA: TGCGCCAGCAGCTTGGGCCCAGGGGCCTATGGCTACACCTTC. Its protein is CASSLGPGAYGYTF.

The chain uses TRBV19 and TRBJ2-1; D uncertain. Per germline, CDR1 LNHDA and CDR2 SQIVND (reference sequence). There are 15 residues in the CDR3. Trimming removed 0 bases at V and 0 bases at J, with 6 bases between. The CDR3, as DNA: TGTGCCAGTAGTATAGAACAGACCTCCTACAATGAGCAGTTCTTC. Its translation is CASSIEQTSYNEQFF.

The CDR3, as DNA: TGTGCCAGCAGCCTTAGGGGGACGACAGGAGGAGAGACCCAGTACTTC. This encodes CASSLRGTTGGETQYF. The V call is TRBV2, the J call TRBJ2-5; TRBD1 is a possible D gene (6 bases). The CDR3 has 16 residues. V dropped 6 bases and J dropped 4 bases, with 21 bases sitting between them. Germline CDR1 is SNHLY and CDR2 is FYNNEI.

The V and J genes are TRBV27 and TRBJ1-1, with D uncertain. The germline V and J ends were trimmed by 3 bases and 1 base, with 9 bases remaining between them. CDR1 and CDR2 (germline): MNHEY, SMNVEV (reference sequence). There are 14 residues in the CDR3. CDR3 amino acids: CASSFGPRNTEAFF. In nucleotides, the CDR3 is TGTGCCAGCAGTTTCGGACCCAGGAACACTGAAGCTTTCTTT.

This clone showed up just once. The V gene is TRBV18, the J gene TRBJ1-4; D is ambiguous. Per the germline V gene, CDR1 is KGHSH and CDR2 is LQKENI. The CDR3 covers 12 residues. Trimming took 6 bases from V and 8 from J, leaving 10 bases between them. CDR3: CASSEEREKLFF. The CDR3, as DNA: TGTGCCAGCTCGGAGGAGAGAGAAAAACTGTTTTTT.

The chain recombines TRBV27 with TRBJ1-4, with D hard to call. CDR3 length: 15 residues. Germline V gene sequence: CDR1 MNHEY, CDR2 SMNVEV (reference sequence). V shed 5 bases and J shed 0 bases, with 10 bases lying between them. DNA of the CDR3: TGTGCCAGCAGTCCGCCGGAGGCAACTAATGAAAAACTGTTTTTT. It codes for CASSPPEATNEKLFF.

The chain recombines TRBV28 with TRBJ1-2; no reliable D call. Trimming pared 5 bases from V and 5 bases from J, leaving 9 bases between. The CDR3 covers 12 residues. Per the germline V gene, CDR1 is MDHEN and CDR2 is SYDVKM. The CDR3 protein is CASSDKPYGYTF. The CDR3 DNA reads as TGTGCCAGCAGTGATAAACCTTATGGCTACACCTTC.

The chain carries TRBV29-1 and TRBJ2-3, with 7 positions matching TRBD1. The CDR3 totals 13 residues. Germline values: CDR1 SQVTM, CDR2 ANQGSEA. V shed 5 bases, J shed 3 bases, and the junction held 5 bases outside the gene matches. In DNA, the CDR3 is TGCAGCGTTAGACAGGGTTTAACAGATACGCAGTATTTT. Its protein is CSVRQGLTDTQYF.

This clone was detected a few times. J is TRBJ1-4 and V is TRBV7-2; D not certain. The CDR3 contains 13 residues. CDR1 is SGHTA and CDR2 is FQGNSA in the germline V gene. V dropped 7 bases and J dropped 4 bases, with 10 bases sitting between them. Here the CDR3 reads CASTMWGNEKLFF. The CDR3 bases are TGTGCCAGCACTATGTGGGGTAATGAAAAACTGTTTTTT.

V gene TRBV5-1 combines with J gene TRBJ2-7; 7 bases map to TRBD2. Germline V gene sequence: CDR1 SGHRS, CDR2 YFSETQ. CDR3 length: 15 residues. With 0 bases clipped from V and 2 bases from J, the junction kept 5 bases outside the gene matches. The CDR3 protein is CASSLVPSGPYEQYF. CDR3 bases: TGCGCCAGCAGCTTGGTACCTAGCGGACCCTACGAGCAGTACTTC.

In this sample, this clone turned up once. The V gene is TRBV9, the J gene TRBJ2-1, with D uncertain. Per the germline V gene, CDR1 is SGDLS and CDR2 is YYNGEE. The CDR3 is 14 residues long. With 2 bases removed from V and 8 bases from J, the gap between germline ends came to 14 bases. The DNA for the CDR3 is TGTGCCAGCAGCGTCGGCGCTGAAGAGCATGAGCAGTTCTTC. Its protein is CASSVGAEEHEQFF. Complete variable domain (other parts from reference TRBV9 and TRBJ2-1): DSGVTQTPKHLITATGQRVTLRCSPRSGDLSVYWYQQSLDQGLQFLIQYYNGEERAKGNILERFSAQQFPDLHSELNLSSLELGDSALYFCASSVGAEEHEQFFGPGTRLTVL.